Presented here are 27 T cell receptor beta chains from one specimen sequenced in a study of T-cell reconstitution after alpha-beta-depleted transplantation in children. It was with unique molecular identifiers that the TCRbeta library was prepared. TCRdb re-derived calls from the PCR reads in MiXCR, one entry per CDR3 protein. The sample holds approximately 500,000 distinct CDR3 sequences, more than 20% seen once. Source: PBMCs, taken before TCRalphabeta/CD19-depleted stem cell transplant. The receptors here all came from a boy less than two years old with Wiskott-Aldrich syndrome, due to receive a stem cell transplant.

This chain links TRBV20-1 with TRBJ2-3; 9 positions match TRBD2. The germline gives CDR1 DFQATT, CDR2 SNEGSKA (reference sequence). The CDR3 sequence is 16 residues long. Losses at the gene ends were 1 base for V and 5 bases for J; bases not matched to a gene: 10. In nucleotides, the CDR3 is TGCAGTGCTAGAGGGGGAGCGGGAGGCCGTAGAGATACGCAGTATTTT. It translates to CSARGGAGGRRDTQYF.

This sequence joins TRBV4-1 and TRBJ2-7, with 7 nucleotides matching TRBD2. The CDR3 consists of 18 residues. J gave up 2 bases and V 1 base, and 14 bases lay outside the gene matches. Germline V CDR1 and CDR2: MGHRA, YSYEKL. The CDR3 here is CASSQVGKDLGRPYEQYF. CDR3 nucleotide sequence: TGCGCCAGCAGCCAAGTGGGTAAGGATCTCGGGAGGCCCTACGAGCAGTACTTC.

A note on this clonotype: In this CDR3 the conserved last residue, phenylalanine or tryptophan, is missing, so a read error is likely. The chain is built from TRBV12-3 or TRBV12-4 and TRBJ2-5; D not resolved. The CDR3 runs to 16 residues. V lost 5 bases to trimming and J lost 4 bases, with 20 bases between them. In DNA, the CDR3 is TGTGCCAGCAGTCCACGGGCCCAAAAAAGTGGAGAGACCCAGTACTCC. Protein: CASSPRAQKSGETQYS.

This clonotype was seen only a few times. The CDR3 coding sequence is TGTGCCAGCAGTTCCCCGGGCGTCACAGATACGCAGTATTTT. It codes for CASSSPGVTDTQYF. V and J are TRBV6-5 and TRBJ2-3, with D unclear. V was clipped by 4 bases and J by 2 bases, with 10 bases between them. Germline V CDR1 and CDR2: MNHEY, SVGAGI. There are 14 residues in the CDR3.

This sequence joins TRBV5-6 and TRBJ2-1, with a weak D call TRBD1 (6 bases). CDR1 is SGHDT and CDR2 is YYEEEE in the germline V gene. This CDR3 is built from 13 residues. V lost 2 bases, J lost 7 bases, and 10 bases lay in between. CDR3 residues: CASSFYTGNEQFF. CDR3 in DNA: TGTGCCAGCAGCTTTTATACAGGGAATGAGCAGTTCTTC.

This clonotype was counted between two and nine times. V and J are TRBV30 and TRBJ1-1, with unresolved D. Germline-derived CDR1 and CDR2 are GTSNPN and SVGIG (reference sequence). The CDR3 consists of 13 residues. The V end was cut by 0 bases, the J end by 1 base, with 6 bases between. CDR3 coding DNA: TGTGCCTGGAGTGTAAGGCCGAACACTGAAGCTTTCTTT. This encodes CAWSVRPNTEAFF.

The CDR3 reads CSARRGSGSPLHF. The CDR3 region has the DNA TGCAGTGCCAGAAGGGGGAGCGGTTCACCCCTCCACTTT. The gene calls are TRBV20-1 and TRBJ1-6; tentative D call: TRBD1 (6 bases). The CDR3 is 13 amino acids. V was pared by 6 bases and J by 9 bases, with 15 bases between. CDR1 and CDR2 (germline): DFQATT, SNEGSKA (reference sequence).

V gene TRBV5-1 combines with J gene TRBJ2-5; 8 bases are shared with TRBD1. Looked up from germline, CDR1 is SGHRS and CDR2 is YFSETQ. V shed 5 bases, J shed 0 bases, and the junction held 6 bases outside the gene matches. The CDR3 sequence is 15 residues long. The CDR3 DNA reads TGCGCCAGCAGACAGGGGGGCTCGTACCAAGAGACCCAGTACTTC. As protein: CASRQGGSYQETQYF.

The chain recombines TRBV6-5 with TRBJ1-1; unclear D gene. CDR1 and CDR2 (germline): MNHEY, SVGAGI. The CDR3 consists of 11 residues. Trimming took off 6 bases at V and 7 bases at J, with 9 bases between the two ends. The CDR3 protein is CASRGGGEAFF. CDR3 nucleotide sequence: TGTGCCAGCAGGGGAGGCGGTGAAGCTTTCTTT.

This clonotype was detected only a few times. The chain employs TRBV20-1 and TRBJ2-5; D is unresolved. From germline, CDR1 is DFQATT and CDR2 SNEGSKA (reference sequence). CDR3 length: 12 amino acids. V was trimmed by 4 bases and J by 4 bases, leaving 10 bases between them. The CDR3, as DNA: TGCAGTGCTACCAGACTGGGAGAGACCCAGTACTTC. Translated, it gives CSATRLGETQYF.

Ten or more counts support this clonotype. The rearrangement links TRBV29-1 to TRBJ2-1, with a weak D call TRBD2 (6 bases). Trimming left V 3 bases short and J 1 base short, with 7 bases between. The CDR3 spans 13 residues. The germline V gene has CDR1 SQVTM and CDR2 ANQGSEA. The DNA of the CDR3 is TGCAGCGTTGAGGGAGGATCCTACAATGAGCAGTTCTTC. The encoded protein is CSVEGGSYNEQFF.

This clonotype appeared a few times. V usage is TRBV5-1 and J usage is TRBJ2-2, with D perhaps TRBD1 (5 bases). The V gene's germline CDR1 is SGHRS and CDR2 YFSETQ. The CDR3 loop spans 16 amino acids. Trimming shortened V by 0 bases and J by 0 bases, and 9 bases separated the two germline ends. CDR3 coding DNA: TGCGCCAGCAGCTTGGGACAGCCATCGAACACCGGGGAGCTGTTTTTT. The encoded protein is CASSLGQPSNTGELFF.

The chain is built from TRBV30 and TRBJ1-2; unclear D gene. V lost 1 base to trimming and J lost 6 bases, with 18 bases between them. The germline gives CDR1 GTSNPN, CDR2 SVGIG (reference sequence). The CDR3 loop spans 15 amino acids. The CDR3: CAWSGPWGKGHGYTF. In nucleotides, the CDR3 is TGTGCCTGGAGTGGACCTTGGGGAAAAGGGCATGGCTACACCTTC.

The sample holds a few counts of this clonotype. The chain recombines TRBV6-2 or TRBV6-3 with TRBJ2-3; 10 bases fit TRBD2. CDR1 and CDR2 from the germline V gene are MNHEY and SVGEGT. The CDR3 contains 16 residues. Trimming at V came to 1 base and at J to 0 bases, leaving 1 base not matched to a gene. The CDR3 DNA follows: TGTGCCAGCAGTTACTTGACTAGCGGGAGCACAGATACGCAGTATTTT. It is translated as CASSYLTSGSTDTQYF.

The chain combines TRBV5-1 with TRBJ2-2; 8 bases line up with TRBD1. Germline V gene lookup returns CDR1 SGHRS and CDR2 YFSETQ. J gave up 4 bases and V 8 bases, and 4 bases lay outside the gene matches. CDR3 length: 13 residues. The CDR3 loop reads CASNRGSTGELFF. Written as DNA, the CDR3 is TGCGCCAGTAACAGGGGGAGCACCGGGGAGCTGTTTTTT.

This clonotype was seen more than once but under ten times. This chain joins TRBV3-1 and TRBJ1-6; D gene ambiguous. This CDR3 has 16 residues. CDR1 is LGHDT, CDR2 YNNKEL, per germline (reference sequence). The V end was cut by 4 bases, the J end by 5 bases, with 15 bases between. CDR3 loop: CASSRGLGTNNSPLHF. In DNA, the CDR3 is TGTGCCAGCAGCCGCGGACTGGGAACGAATAATTCACCCCTCCACTTT.

There are a few counts of this clonotype. This chain uses TRBV7-2 with TRBJ2-5; tentatively, D is TRBD1 (6 bases). The CDR3 is 15 residues long. Looked up from germline, CDR1 is SGHTA and CDR2 is FQGNSA. Between the trimmed V and J ends, which lost 3 bases and 5 bases, there was a span of 16 bases. This CDR3 is CASSFSRGSEETQYF. In DNA, the CDR3 is TGTGCCAGCAGCTTCTCCAGGGGATCGGAGGAGACCCAGTACTTC.

This clonotype was seen a handful of times. The chain employs TRBV4-1 and TRBJ2-3, with D maybe TRBD2 (6 bases). Germline CDR1 is MGHRA and CDR2 is YSYEKL. V shed 4 bases and J shed 4 bases, with 12 bases lying between them. This CDR3 has 14 amino acids. As DNA, the CDR3 is TGCGCCAGCAGCCGCCGACTAGATCCAGATACGCAGTATTTT. Translating gives CASSRRLDPDTQYF.

This clonotype came up a few times. This sequence joins TRBV18 and TRBJ2-1; TRBD2 aligns across 7 bases. There are 16 residues in the CDR3. After removal of 0 bases from V and 2 bases from J, the junction contained 4 bases not matched to a gene. Germline lookup yields CDR1 KGHSH and CDR2 LQKENI. CDR3 sequence reads: CASSPPGTTPYNEQFF. CDR3 bases: TGTGCCAGCTCACCACCCGGGACTACGCCCTACAATGAGCAGTTCTTC.

The chain carries TRBV5-5 and TRBJ2-7; 10 nucleotides match TRBD1. The CDR3 totals 14 residues. The V segment lost 5 bases and the J segment 4 bases; nucleotides outside the gene matches: 6. Germline V gene sequence: CDR1 SGHKS, CDR2 YYEKEE (reference sequence). The CDR3 nucleotides are TGTGCCAGCAGTACGACAGGGGGCAGGTACGAGCAGTACTTC. Amino acids: CASSTTGGRYEQYF.

The chain is built from TRBV19 and TRBJ1-5, with D maybe TRBD1 (5 bases). There are 18 residues in the CDR3. Per the germline V gene, CDR1 is LNHDA and CDR2 is SQIVND (reference sequence). Trimming cost V 2 bases and J 2 bases, with 19 bases left between them. CDR3 sequence reads: CASSITTSGLRRNQPQHF. CDR3 DNA sequence: TGTGCCAGTAGTATAACTACTTCGGGACTTCGACGCAATCAGCCCCAGCATTTT.

This rearrangement joins TRBV18 to TRBJ2-1, with D possibly being TRBD2 (6 bases). The ends were cut back, 2 bases at V and 0 bases at J, with 11 bases in the middle. The CDR3 is made up of 16 amino acids. CDR1 and CDR2 (germline): KGHSH, LQKENI. CDR3 in amino acids: CASSPRKGLSYNEQFF. CDR3 in DNA: TGTGCCAGCTCACCAAGGAAGGGACTCTCCTACAATGAGCAGTTCTTC.

V and J are TRBV28 and TRBJ1-3, with TRBD1 matching 7 bases. The V and J ends lost 5 bases and 3 bases, in that order; junction bases with no gene match: 4. The germline V gene has CDR1 MDHEN and CDR2 SYDVKM. CDR3 size: 14 residues. The CDR3 region has the DNA TGTGCCAGCAGTAACCAGGGGGTTGGAAACACCATATATTTT. This encodes CASSNQGVGNTIYF.

This clonotype appeared a few times. This chain connects TRBV12-5 to TRBJ2-1; 8 bases fit TRBD1. With 1 base clipped from V and 6 bases from J, the junction kept 2 bases outside the gene matches. The CDR3 loop spans 14 amino acids. CDR1 is LGHNT and CDR2 is FRNRAP in the germline V gene. The chain's CDR3 is CASGLDTGGNEQFF. The CDR3 bases are TGTGCTAGTGGTTTGGACACAGGGGGCAATGAGCAGTTCTTC.

The rearrangement joins TRBV20-1 to TRBJ1-2; tentative D call: TRBD1 (5 bases). The CDR3 runs to 13 residues. CDR1 and CDR2 from the germline V gene are DFQATT and SNEGSKA (reference sequence). Trimming took 5 bases from V and 8 from J, leaving 18 bases between them. The CDR3 loop is CSAPSRGPGGYTF. The CDR3 bases are TGCAGTGCTCCGAGCCGGGGACCTGGGGGCTACACCTTC.

The chain uses TRBV11-2 and TRBJ2-1, with TRBD2 identical over 9 bases. The CDR3 extends over 20 amino acids. Unmatched junction bases numbered 12, after V lost 0 bases and J lost 0 bases. Germline CDR1 reads SGHAT; CDR2 reads FQNNGV. The CDR3 nucleotides read TGTGCCAGCAGCTTAGAAGGGTCGGGACTAGCAACTCGCTCCTACAATGAGCAGTTCTTC. Protein product: CASSLEGSGLATRSYNEQFF.

This clonotype was seen just once. The CDR3 loop is CASSQIISGHYNEQFF. The CDR3 region has the DNA TGCGCCAGCAGCCAAATCATATCGGGCCACTACAATGAGCAGTTCTTC. J is TRBJ2-1 and V is TRBV4-1; D uncertain. CDR1 MGHRA and CDR2 YSYEKL come from the germline V gene. CDR3 length: 16 residues. V was clipped by 2 bases and J by 3 bases, with 14 bases between them.